The clone carrying this T cell receptor beta chain was observed many times. The sample belongs to a study of T-cell reconstitution after alpha-beta-depleted transplantation in children. TCRbeta library preparation incorporated unique molecular identifiers. TCRdb re-called the PCR reads with MiXCR, one entry per CDR3 protein. This sample yields almost 400,000 distinct CDR3 sequences, of which roughly 22% are seen a single time; 3.8% belongs to the top ten. V dropped 5 bases and J dropped 1 base, with 7 bases sitting between them. The CDR3 is 12 residues long. Germline V gene lookup returns CDR1 SGDLS and CDR2 YYNGEE.

This chain uses TRBV9 with TRBJ2-7; no clear D gene. The receptor was derived from a human donor who donated a stem cell graft to a child with acute myeloid leukemia. Here the sequenced sample was PBMCs from the stem cell graft donor, taken from the stem cell graft. The CDR3 DNA reads as TGTGCCAGCAGTGGCTCTTCCTACGAGCAGTACTTC. Amino acid sequence: CASSGSSYEQYF.